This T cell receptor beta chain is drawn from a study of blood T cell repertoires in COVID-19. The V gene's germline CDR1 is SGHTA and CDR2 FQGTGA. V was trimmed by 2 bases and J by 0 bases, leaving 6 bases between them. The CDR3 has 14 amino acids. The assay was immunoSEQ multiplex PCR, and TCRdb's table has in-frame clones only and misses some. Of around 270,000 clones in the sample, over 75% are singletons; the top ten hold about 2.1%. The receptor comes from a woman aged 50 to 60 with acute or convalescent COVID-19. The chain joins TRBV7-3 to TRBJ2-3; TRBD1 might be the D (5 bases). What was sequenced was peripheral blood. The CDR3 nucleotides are TGTGCCAGCAGCTTACAGGGAAGCACAGATACGCAGTATTTT. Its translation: CASSLQGSTDTQYF.